Below, 13 T cell receptor beta chains from the same sample are listed, as sequenced in a study of control samples from healthy donors and cancer patients. Sequenced by immunoSEQ multiplex PCR; TCRdb stores in-frame clones only, minus some. The sample consists of around 120,000 clones, approximately 93% of them appearing once. Sequenced input: blood. The receptors stem from a woman under 30 in good health.

The genes are TRBV7-2 and TRBJ2-7, with D possibly TRBD2 on 6 matching bases. The CDR3 sequence is 15 residues long. V shed 1 base and J shed 5 bases, with 15 bases lying between them. Germline CDR1 is SGHTA and CDR2 is FQGNSA. The CDR3 sequence: CASSLGISGRNEQYF. CDR3 bases: TGTGCCAGCAGCTTAGGGATTAGCGGCAGGAACGAGCAGTACTTC.

The rearrangement links TRBV7-9 to TRBJ1-2, with 8 bases matching TRBD1. Germline CDR1 reads SEHNR; CDR2 reads FQNEAQ (reference sequence). V lost 3 bases to trimming and J lost 6 bases; unmatched junction nucleotides: 12. CDR3 length equals 16 residues. The CDR3 nucleotides are TGTGCCAGCAGCTTGGGTCACCTTACAGGGGGGGATGGCTACACCTTC. Its protein is CASSLGHLTGGDGYTF. Full variable domain (rest looked up from reference TRBV7-9 and TRBJ1-2): DTGVSQNPRHKITKRGQNVTFRCDPISEHNRLYWYRQTLGQGPEFLTYFQNEAQLEKSRLLSDRFSAERPKGSFSTLEIQRTEQGDSAMYLCASSLGHLTGGDGYTFGSGTRLTVV.

The chain links TRBV5-8 to TRBJ2-7, with D perhaps given as TRBD1 or TRBD2 (5 bases each). V was pared by 5 bases and J by 3 bases, with 18 bases between. The CDR3 extends over 15 amino acids. Germline V CDR1 and CDR2: SGHTS, YDEGEE. The CDR3 DNA reads TGTGCCAGCAGTTTCATGTTCGGGGCGAACTACGAGCAGTACTTC. Translation: CASSFMFGANYEQYF. The full variable domain, rest sourced from reference TRBV5-8 and TRBJ2-7, is EAGVTQSPTHLIKTRGQQATLRCSPISGHTSVYWYQQALGLGLQFLLWYDEGEERNRGNFPPRFSGRQFPNYSSELNVNALELEDSALYLCASSFMFGANYEQYFGPGTRLTVT.

The J gene is TRBJ2-7, the V gene TRBV29-1; TRBD2 matches at 16 bases. With 4 bases clipped from V and 6 bases from J, the junction kept 3 bases outside the gene matches. CDR1 and CDR2 (germline): SQVTM, ANQGSEA. The CDR3 loop spans 14 amino acids. CDR3 protein: CSVAGLAGGAEQYF. The CDR3 DNA sequence: TGCAGCGTTGCGGGACTAGCGGGAGGGGCCGAGCAGTACTTC.

The chain employs TRBV11-3 and TRBJ2-1, with 7 bases lining up with TRBD2. The CDR3 totals 13 residues. V lost 1 base to trimming and J lost 8 bases; unmatched junction nucleotides: 2. Germline V gene lookup returns CDR1 SGHNT and CDR2 YENEEA. DNA of the CDR3: TGTGCCAGCAGCTTAGGCGGGAGATATGAGCAGTTCTTC. Translating it yields CASSLGGRYEQFF.

The chain has TRBV10-2 and TRBJ1-5; D is unresolved. The germline gives CDR1 WSHSY, CDR2 SAAADI. CDR3 length equals 17 residues. The germline V and J ends were trimmed by 0 bases and 2 bases, with 14 bases remaining between them. CDR3 coding DNA: TGCGCCAGCAGTGAGTCGGTTCCCAGTTGGGGCAATCAGCCCCAGCATTTT. Amino acid sequence: CASSESVPSWGNQPQHF.

V is TRBV28 and J is TRBJ2-1, with TRBD2 identical over 8 bases. The CDR3 is 14 residues long. Germline V CDR1 and CDR2: MDHEN, SYDVKM. Trimming removed 5 bases from V and 2 bases from J; junction bases left unmatched: 2. DNA of the CDR3: TGTGCCAGCAGTCCGGGACTAGCCTACAATGAGCAGTTCTTC. As protein: CASSPGLAYNEQFF.

The genes are TRBV12-5 and TRBJ1-5, with D unclear. Germline assignment: CDR1 LGHNT and CDR2 FRNRAP. The CDR3 loop spans 13 amino acids. Trimming removed 7 bases from V and 0 bases from J, with 7 bases in between. In nucleotides, the CDR3 is TGTGCTAGTGCTTATGATAGCAATCAGCCCCAGCATTTT. Translation: CASAYDSNQPQHF. Full variable domain (missing parts from reference TRBV12-5 and TRBJ1-5): DARVTQTPRHKVTEMGQEVTMRCQPILGHNTVFWYRQTMMQGLELLAYFRNRAPLDDSGMPKDRFSAEMPDATLATLKIQPSEPRDSAVYFCASAYDSNQPQHFGDGTRLSIL.

V is TRBV11-2 and J is TRBJ2-3; 8 bases are shared with TRBD1. CDR1 and CDR2 from the germline V gene are SGHAT and FQNNGV. The CDR3 consists of 15 residues. The junction had 7 bases not matched to a gene; V was cut back by 4 bases and J by 4 bases. The CDR3 DNA follows: TGTGCCAGCAGCTCGGACAGGGAGTCGGCAGATACGCAGTATTTT. As protein: CASSSDRESADTQYF.

The V call is TRBV7-9, the J call TRBJ1-6; 10 bases match TRBD1. Germline CDR1 is SEHNR and CDR2 is FQNEAQ (reference sequence). Trimming at V came to 9 bases and at J to 8 bases, leaving 13 bases not matched to a gene. This CDR3 contains 16 residues. The CDR3 DNA sequence: TGTGCCAGTCTGCGTACTACCGGGACAGGGGATTCACCCCTCCACTTT. Protein product: CASLRTTGTGDSPLHF.

This clone was seen once. The chain couples TRBV18 to TRBJ1-6; maybe TRBD1 (6 bases). Germline V gene lookup returns CDR1 KGHSH and CDR2 LQKENI. The CDR3 spans 16 residues. V was cut by 2 bases and J by 3 bases, with 11 bases left in between. The CDR3 sequence: CASSPTDSRYNSPLHF. The CDR3 DNA sequence: TGTGCCAGCTCACCAACGGACAGCCGCTATAATTCACCCCTCCACTTT.

The chain employs TRBV25-1 and TRBJ2-7; D might be TRBD2 (5 bases). With 3 bases removed from V and 4 bases from J, the gap between germline ends came to 16 bases. CDR3 size: 15 residues. CDR1 is MGHDK and CDR2 is SYGVNS in the germline V gene. CDR3: CASSETMDRTYEQYF. CDR3 coding DNA: TGTGCCAGCAGTGAGACTATGGACCGAACATACGAGCAGTACTTC.

The chain carries TRBV14 and TRBJ2-7; 8 bases match TRBD2. The junction had 15 bases not matched to a gene; V was cut back by 2 bases and J by 9 bases. Germline V lookup: CDR1 SGHDN, CDR2 FVKESK. CDR3 length: 16 amino acids. CDR3 coding DNA: TGTGCCAGCAGCCAACTTGGGACTAGTGCACCTACGGTGCAGTACTTC. Its protein product is CASSQLGTSAPTVQYF.